The 14 T cell receptor beta chains below were found in one sample sequenced in a study of blood T cell repertoires in COVID-19. Here immunoSEQ multiplex PCR was the method, and the copy in TCRdb shows in-frame clones only, minus some. The repertoire consists of about 270,000 clones, with 85% to 90% occurring once and the leading ten covering 4.1%. Sequencing input: PBMCs or T cells enriched from blood (not recorded which). These receptors all stem from a woman in her 30s with acute COVID-19.

The chain uses TRBV21-1 and TRBJ1-5; the table names TRBD1, a call not compared with the DNA. TRBV21-1 counts as a pseudogene. The length of the CDR3 is 16 residues. Here the CDR3 reads CASSKGGHFSNQPQHF. The CDR3 DNA reads TGTGCCAGCAGCAAAGGGGGACACTTTAGCAATCAGCCCCAGCATTTT.

V usage is TRBV3-1 (or the pseudogene TRBV3-2) and J usage is TRBJ1-1; 10 bases line up with TRBD1. With V trimmed by 7 bases and J by 10 bases, 18 bases remained unmatched. CDR3 length: 16 residues. CDR1 is LGHDT, CDR2 YNNKEL, per germline (reference sequence). The CDR3 coding sequence is TGTGCCAGCAATCCGCTGGGTGGACAGGGGGAGTTTGGAGCTTTCTTT. Amino acid sequence: CASNPLGGQGEFGAFF.

The rearrangement joins TRBV10-3 to TRBJ2-3; a possible D gene is TRBD2 (5 bases). Germline loops: CDR1 ENHRY, CDR2 SYGVKD. The CDR3 is 15 residues long. V dropped 2 bases and J dropped 6 bases, with 15 bases sitting between them. The CDR3: CAISEGAETRDTQYF. CDR3 DNA: TGTGCCATCAGTGAGGGAGCGGAGACAAGGGATACGCAGTATTTT.

With regard to this clone: The same CDR3 can be traced to other DNA sequences in this sample. V gene TRBV27 combines with J gene TRBJ2-7; D possibly corresponds to TRBD1 (6 bases). Trimming stripped 3 bases from V and 4 bases from J, with 10 bases between. The CDR3 has 13 residues. CDR1 is MNHEY and CDR2 is SMNVEV in the germline V gene (reference sequence). DNA for the CDR3: TGTGCCAGCAGTTTTGGTCAGGGGTACGAGCAGTACTTC. Its translation is CASSFGQGYEQYF.

V usage is TRBV6-1 and J usage is TRBJ1-6; 7 bases are shared with TRBD1. Germline CDR1 MNHNS, CDR2 SASEGT. Unmatched junction bases numbered 8, after V lost 2 bases and J lost 10 bases. This CDR3 contains 15 residues. CDR3: CASSEYGTAESPLHF. DNA of the CDR3: TGTGCCAGCAGTGAATACGGGACAGCAGAGTCACCCCTCCACTTT.

This CDR3 reads CASSDETPRTGETQYF. The DNA for the CDR3 is TGTGCCAGCAGTGACGAGACCCCTAGGACTGGGGAGACCCAGTACTTC. The chain is built from TRBV3-1 (or the pseudogene TRBV3-2) and TRBJ2-5; D perhaps matches TRBD2 (5 bases). CDR3 length equals 16 residues. V was clipped by 6 bases and J by 5 bases, with 22 bases between them. Per germline, CDR1 LGHDT and CDR2 YNNKEL (reference sequence).

The J gene is TRBJ1-1, the V gene TRBV18; 7 bases align to TRBD1. This CDR3 region has 13 residues. CDR1 KGHSH and CDR2 LQKENI come from the germline V gene. Germline trimming cut 6 bases from V and 1 base from J; bases unmatched to any gene: 2. CDR3 bases: TGTGCCAGCTCGCGGGACAGGAACACTGAAGCTTTCTTT. Its translation is CASSRDRNTEAFF.

V usage is TRBV27 and J usage is TRBJ2-1, with D uncertain. Germline V CDR1 and CDR2: MNHEY, SMNVEV (reference sequence). V was pared by 6 bases and J by 0 bases, with 9 bases between. The CDR3 runs to 14 residues. Here the CDR3 reads CASRIHSSYNEQFF. The CDR3 region has the DNA TGTGCCAGCAGAATACACAGCTCCTACAATGAGCAGTTCTTC.

Concerning this clone itself: Other DNA variants within this sample encode the same CDR3. The chain carries TRBV20-1 and TRBJ2-2; D remains unclear. Deletions cut 3 bases from V and 6 bases from J, with 5 bases between. The germline gives CDR1 DFQATT, CDR2 SNEGSKA (reference sequence). The CDR3 covers 11 residues. CDR3 sequence (DNA): TGCAGTGCTAGTTTAGCCGGGGAGCTGTTTTTT. Its protein product is CSASLAGELFF.

The chain combines TRBV30 with TRBJ2-7, with TRBD1 identical over 9 bases. CDR1 is GTSNPN, CDR2 SVGIG, per germline (reference sequence). There are 13 residues in the CDR3. Trimming removed 2 bases from V and 2 bases from J; junction bases left unmatched: 1. CDR3 loop: CAWSRDRAYEQYF. The DNA for the CDR3 is TGTGCCTGGAGTCGGGACAGGGCCTACGAGCAGTACTTC.

The rearrangement joins TRBV5-5 to TRBJ2-1, with 12 bases identical to TRBD2. V dropped 2 bases and J dropped 7; count of bases not matched to a gene: 4. The germline CDR1 and CDR2 sequences are SGHKS and YYEKEE (reference sequence). The CDR3 extends over 15 amino acids. This chain's CDR3 is CASSFRLAGVNEQFF. The DNA of the CDR3 is TGTGCCAGCAGCTTTAGACTAGCGGGAGTTAATGAGCAGTTCTTC.

CDR3 DNA sequence: TGTGCCAGCAGCCCAGGCCAAGAGACCCAGTACTTC. This encodes CASSPGQETQYF. This chain connects TRBV28 to TRBJ2-5; D is undetermined. Germline loops: CDR1 MDHEN, CDR2 SYDVKM. CDR3 length equals 12 residues. The V end lost 6 bases, the J end lost 1 base, and 6 bases lay between the germline ends.

In nucleotides, the CDR3 is TGTGCCAGCAGTTTATTAATACAGCATCACTATGGCTACACCTTC. As protein: CASSLLIQHHYGYTF. This chain connects TRBV28 to TRBJ1-2; D is ambiguous. The CDR3 loop spans 15 amino acids. Germline V gene lookup returns CDR1 MDHEN and CDR2 SYDVKM. V was trimmed by 1 base and J by 3 bases, leaving 12 bases between them.

This chain uses TRBV18 with TRBJ2-2; D is perhaps TRBD1 (6 bases). The V gene lost 3 bases and the J gene lost 3 bases, with 8 bases spanning the gap. The CDR3 covers 14 residues. Germline CDR1 reads KGHSH; CDR2 reads LQKENI. CDR3 nucleotide sequence: TGTGCCAGCTCACCGGACAGCTACACCGGGGAGCTGTTTTTT. Its protein product is CASSPDSYTGELFF.